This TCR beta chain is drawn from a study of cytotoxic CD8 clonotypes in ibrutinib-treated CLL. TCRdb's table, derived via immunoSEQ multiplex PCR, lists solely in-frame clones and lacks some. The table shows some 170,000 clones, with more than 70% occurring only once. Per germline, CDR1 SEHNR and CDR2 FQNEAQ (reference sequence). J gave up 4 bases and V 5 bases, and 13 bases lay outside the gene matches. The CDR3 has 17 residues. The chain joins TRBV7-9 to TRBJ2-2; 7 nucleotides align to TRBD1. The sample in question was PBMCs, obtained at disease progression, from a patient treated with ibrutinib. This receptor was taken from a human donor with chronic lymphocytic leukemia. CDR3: CASSRGGWGTGTGELFF. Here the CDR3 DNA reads TGTGCCAGCAGCAGAGGGGGCTGGGGAACTGGCACCGGGGAGCTGTTTTTT.